These T cell receptor beta chains were read from a single sample in a study of CD4 T cells in relation to SARS-CoV-2 and coronaviruses. Sequencing used immunoSEQ multiplex PCR; TCRdb keeps in-frame clones, though not all of them. The table has 38,000 or so clones, 60% to 80% seen once; the top ten hold just over 20%. Their antigens are not known. The sequenced sample was memory CD4+ T cells from PBMCs, cultured in vitro. The receptors come from an adult with COVID-19. Each CDR3 is given with its conserved first and last residue. A D gene is named only where the DNA matches it firmly. Clone size appears in some rows only: once, few, many, or a class for an expanded clone.

d_gene,abundance,v_gene,j_gene,CDR3aa,CDR3nt
TRBD2,-,TRBV10-3,TRBJ2-1,CAIQNSPGLAGVDSYNEQFF,TGTGCCATCCAAAATAGCCCGGGACTAGCGGGAGTGGACTCCTACAATGAGCAGTTCTTC
-,-,TRBV4-1,TRBJ2-1,CASSQEVTGDEQFF,TGCGCCAGCAGCCAAGAGGTCACGGGCGATGAGCAGTTCTTC
-,-,TRBV6-2/TRBV6-3,TRBJ1-5,CASSYAGVQPQHF,TGTGCCAGCAGTTACGCGGGAGTACAGCCCCAGCATTTT
-,-,TRBV3-1/TRBV3-2,TRBJ2-5,CASSQGWDGQETQYF,TGTGCCAGCAGCCAGGGGTGGGACGGGCAAGAGACCCAGTACTTC
-,-,TRBV12-3/TRBV12-4,TRBJ2-1,CASSLYGKNEQFF,TGTGCCAGCAGTTTGTACGGGAAAAATGAGCAGTTCTTC
-,once,TRBV19,TRBJ1-5,CASSARDGFDQPQHF,TGTGCCAGTAGTGCCCGGGACGGATTTGATCAGCCCCAGCATTTT
-,-,TRBV11-1,TRBJ1-1,CASRAGYNTEAFF,TGTGCCAGCAGGGCGGGATATAACACTGAAGCTTTCTTT
TRBD1,-,TRBV5-1,TRBJ1-1,CASSVGQANTEAFF,TGCGCCAGCAGCGTGGGACAGGCGAACACTGAAGCTTTCTTT
TRBD2,-,TRBV11-2,TRBJ2-2,CASSLGTSQTGELFF,TGTGCCAGCAGCTTGGGGACTAGCCAGACCGGGGAGCTGTTTTTT
TRBD1,-,TRBV28,TRBJ1-5,CASDTIPGQINQPQHF,TGTGCCAGCGACACTATCCCGGGACAGATTAATCAGCCCCAGCATTTT
-,-,TRBV9,TRBJ1-2,CASSDHGSNYGYTF,TGTGCCAGCAGCGACCACGGGAGTAACTATGGCTACACCTTC
TRBD1,few,TRBV24-1,TRBJ1-2,CATSDSMTGNYGYTF,TGTGCCACCAGTGACTCCATGACAGGGAACTATGGCTACACCTTC
TRBD2,-,TRBV10-3,TRBJ2-7,CAISDASGGRAPYEQYF,TGTGCCATCAGTGATGCCTCGGGCGGGAGGGCCCCCTACGAGCAGTACTTC
-,-,TRBV10-1,TRBJ2-2,CASSESGAGELFF,TGCGCCAGCAGTGAGTCGGGCGCCGGGGAGCTGTTTTTT
-,-,TRBV6-5,TRBJ1-2,CASSPDLSGGYTF,TGTGCCAGCAGTCCGGACCTAAGTGGTGGCTACACCTTC
-,-,TRBV15,TRBJ2-5,CATSPRHQETQYF,TGTGCCACCAGCCCTAGGCACCAAGAGACCCAGTACTTC